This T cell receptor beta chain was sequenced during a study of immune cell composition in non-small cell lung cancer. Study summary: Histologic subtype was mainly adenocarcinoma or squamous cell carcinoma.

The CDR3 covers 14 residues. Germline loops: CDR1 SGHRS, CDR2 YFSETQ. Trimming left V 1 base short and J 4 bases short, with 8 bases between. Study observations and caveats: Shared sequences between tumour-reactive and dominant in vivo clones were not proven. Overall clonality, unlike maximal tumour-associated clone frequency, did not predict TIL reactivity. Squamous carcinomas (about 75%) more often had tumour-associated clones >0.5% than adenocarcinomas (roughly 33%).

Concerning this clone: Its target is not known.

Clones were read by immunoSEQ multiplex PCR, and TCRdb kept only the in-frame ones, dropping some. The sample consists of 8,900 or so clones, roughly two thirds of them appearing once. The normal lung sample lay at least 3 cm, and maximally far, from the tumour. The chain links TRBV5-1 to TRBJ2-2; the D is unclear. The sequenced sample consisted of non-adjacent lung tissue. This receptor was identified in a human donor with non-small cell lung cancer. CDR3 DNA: TGCGCCAGCAGCTTGACTGGTAGCACCGGGGAGCTGTTTTTT. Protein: CASSLTGSTGELFF.